The 9 T cell receptor beta chains in this list originate from one sample, sequenced in a study of control samples from healthy donors and cancer patients. Sequencing was performed with immunoSEQ multiplex PCR; in TCRdb, only in-frame clones are kept and a portion is missing. Among under 110,000 clones listed, more than 85% were seen once. The sequenced material came from blood. Source of these receptors: a man aged 25-45 years in good health.

The chain has TRBV18 and TRBJ1-1, with a possible D match to TRBD1 (6 bases). Looked up from germline, CDR1 is KGHSH and CDR2 is LQKENI. With 2 bases removed from V and 5 bases from J, the gap between germline ends came to 12 bases. The CDR3 sequence is 14 residues long. The CDR3 reads CASSPVTGSTEAFF. In DNA, the CDR3 is TGTGCCAGCTCACCAGTAACAGGGAGTACTGAAGCTTTCTTT.

This clone has at least ten counts. Other nucleotide sequences from this sample produce the same CDR3. The rearrangement uses TRBV6-4 and TRBJ2-3; TRBD2 aligns across 10 bases. This CDR3 comprises 15 residues. Germline CDR1 MRHNA, CDR2 SNTAGT. Trimming removed 0 bases from V and 3 bases from J; junction bases left unmatched: 0. In nucleotides, the CDR3 is TGTGCCAGCAGTGACTCTAGCGGGGGGACAGATACGCAGTATTTT. Protein: CASSDSSGGTDTQYF.

The chain is built from TRBV5-5 and TRBJ1-1; no clear D. The CDR3 is 14 residues long. Germline CDR1 reads SGHKS; CDR2 reads YYEKEE (reference sequence). V shed 4 bases and J shed 0 bases, with 10 bases lying between them. CDR3 DNA sequence: TGTGCCAGCAGCGTCAGTAGACTGAACACTGAAGCTTTCTTT. Translated, it gives CASSVSRLNTEAFF.

This clone has only one observation. The chain combines TRBV5-1 with TRBJ1-1; D gene uncertain. V was cut by 4 bases and J by 5 bases, with 12 bases left in between. This CDR3 has 13 amino acids. Germline V gene sequence: CDR1 SGHRS, CDR2 YFSETQ. CDR3 amino acids: CASSLPGRTEAFF. For the CDR3, the DNA is TGCGCCAGCAGCCTCCCGGGGAGGACTGAAGCTTTCTTT.

The rearrangement uses TRBV5-4 and TRBJ1-2; 10 bases line up with TRBD1. The V gene end was trimmed by 5 bases and the J gene end by 6 bases; junction bases not matched to a gene: 7. This CDR3 spans 14 amino acids. The germline CDR1 and CDR2 sequences are SGHNT and YYREEE (reference sequence). The CDR3 DNA sequence: TGTGCCAGCAGACGTCCCGGGACAGGGGATGGCTACACCTTC. Translating gives CASRRPGTGDGYTF.

V gene TRBV5-4 combines with J gene TRBJ1-2; D ambiguous. CDR3 size: 13 residues. V dropped 2 bases and J dropped 4 bases, with 9 bases sitting between them. Germline CDR1 and CDR2: SGHNT and YYREEE (reference sequence). This CDR3 is CASSLGQLYGYTF. CDR3 bases: TGTGCCAGCAGCTTAGGGCAGCTCTATGGCTACACCTTC.

This rearrangement joins TRBV12-3 or TRBV12-4 to TRBJ2-5, with no clear D. The CDR3 is made up of 13 amino acids. V was clipped by 4 bases and J by 4 bases, with 10 bases between them. The CDR3 DNA is TGTGCCAGCAGTTCACGCCCAACAGAGACCCAGTACTTC. This sequence encodes CASSSRPTETQYF.

The rearrangement uses TRBV24-1 and TRBJ2-3; no firm D call. V lost 5 bases and J lost 5, with 4 bases in between. The germline gives CDR1 KGHDR, CDR2 SFDVKD. The CDR3 consists of 11 residues. The CDR3 sequence: CATSGGDTQYF. Written as DNA, the CDR3 is TGTGCCACCAGTGGCGGAGATACGCAGTATTTT.

The J gene is TRBJ1-1, the V gene TRBV7-8, with D uncertain. V lost 7 bases and J lost 1, with 13 bases in between. In germline, CDR1 is SGHVS, CDR2 FQNEAQ. The CDR3 runs to 14 residues. The DNA for the CDR3 is TGTGCCAGCACCTCCTGGGGAGAGAACACTGAAGCTTTCTTT. Its translation is CASTSWGENTEAFF.